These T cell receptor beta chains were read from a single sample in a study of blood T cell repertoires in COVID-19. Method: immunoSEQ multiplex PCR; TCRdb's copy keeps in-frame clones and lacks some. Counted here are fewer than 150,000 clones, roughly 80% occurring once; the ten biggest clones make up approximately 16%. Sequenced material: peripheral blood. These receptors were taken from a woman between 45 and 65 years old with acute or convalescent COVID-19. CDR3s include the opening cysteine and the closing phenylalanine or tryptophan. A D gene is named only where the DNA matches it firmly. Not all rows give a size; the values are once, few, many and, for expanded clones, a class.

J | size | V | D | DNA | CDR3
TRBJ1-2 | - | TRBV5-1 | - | TGCGCCAGCAGCTCCGGACAGCCAAACTATGGCTACACCTTC | CASSSGQPNYGYTF
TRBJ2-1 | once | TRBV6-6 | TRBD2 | TGTGCCAGCAACCAGCGGGGGGCTTACAATGAGCAGTTCTTC | CASNQRGAYNEQFF
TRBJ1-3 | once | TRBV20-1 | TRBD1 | TGCAGTGCCAGTAACCCGGGACAGGGGGTGAACACCATATATTTT | CSASNPGQGVNTIYF
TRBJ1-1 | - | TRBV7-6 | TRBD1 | TGTGCCAGCAGCTTCCGGGACAGGGGGCTTGACACTGAAGCTTTCTTT | CASSFRDRGLDTEAFF
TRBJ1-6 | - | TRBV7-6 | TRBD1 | TGTGCCAGCAGCTTAGCTTCGGGACAGGGGAATTCACCCCTCCACTTT | CASSLASGQGNSPLHF
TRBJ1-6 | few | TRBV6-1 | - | TGTGCCAGCAGTGAAAGTTTGCCAGATACTAATTCACCCCTCCACTTT | CASSESLPDTNSPLHF
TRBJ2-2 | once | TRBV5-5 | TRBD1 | TGTGCCAGCAGCTTTTCAGGGGGCACAAACACCGGGGAGCTGTTTTTT | CASSFSGGTNTGELFF
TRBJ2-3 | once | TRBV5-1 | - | TGCGCCAGCAGGTATGGGGCAGGGGGCACAGATACGCAGTATTTT | CASRYGAGGTDTQYF
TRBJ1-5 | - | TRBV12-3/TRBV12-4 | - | TGTGCCACAACTCAGGGAAGTCAGCCCCAGCATTTT | CATTQGSQPQHF
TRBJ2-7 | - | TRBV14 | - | TGTGCCAGCAGCCGTAGCTACGAGCAGTACTTC | CASSRSYEQYF
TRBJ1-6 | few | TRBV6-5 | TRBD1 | TGTGCCAGCAGTTTCGCGACAGGGAAGGATTCACCCCTCCACTTT | CASSFATGKDSPLHF
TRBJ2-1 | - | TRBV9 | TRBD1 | TGTGCCAGCAGCGTAGGACAGGGGTCCTACAATGAGCAGTTCTTC | CASSVGQGSYNEQFF
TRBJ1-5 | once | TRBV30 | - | TGTGCCTGGAGTGATTCACATAGCAATCAGCCCCAGCATTTT | CAWSDSHSNQPQHF
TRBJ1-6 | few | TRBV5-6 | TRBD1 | TGTGCCAGCAGCTTCCGGGACAGGGCTCACTCACCCCTCCACTTT | CASSFRDRAHSPLHF
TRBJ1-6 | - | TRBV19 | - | TGTGCCACCCGCCACTTAACAGGGAAATTGGGGTCACCCCTCCACTTT | CATRHLTGKLGSPLHF
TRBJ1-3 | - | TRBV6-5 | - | TGTGCCAGCAGCACTCGACAGGGAAACACCATATATTTT | CASSTRQGNTIYF
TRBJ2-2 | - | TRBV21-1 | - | TGTGCCAGCAGCAAAGGGTGTCTAGCGGTGAACACCGGGGAGCTGTTTTTT | CASSKGCLAVNTGELFF
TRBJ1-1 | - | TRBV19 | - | TGTGCCAGTAGTCGGATCAGGGGAGAAGCTTTCTTT | CASSRIRGEAFF
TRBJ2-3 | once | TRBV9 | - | TGTGCCAGCAGCGCATCCGGGAACACAGATACGCAGTATTTT | CASSASGNTDTQYF
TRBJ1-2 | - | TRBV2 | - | TGTGCCAGCAGTGAAGATACGGGAAGCTATGGCTACACCTTC | CASSEDTGSYGYTF
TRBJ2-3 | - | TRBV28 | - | TGTGCCAGCAGTCAGGTCGGAGATACGCAGTATTTT | CASSQVGDTQYF
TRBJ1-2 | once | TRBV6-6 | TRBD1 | TGTGCCAGCAGTCCTGACAGGGGGGGCTACACCTTC | CASSPDRGGYTF
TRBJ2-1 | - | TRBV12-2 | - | TGTGCAAGTCGCCTTCGCCTAAGCGGGGGGATCCCCTACAATGAGCAGTTCTTC | CASRLRLSGGIPYNEQFF
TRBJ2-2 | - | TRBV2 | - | TGTGCCAGCGGAGCCGATAGTGCGTACACCGGGGAGCTGTTTTTT | CASGADSAYTGELFF
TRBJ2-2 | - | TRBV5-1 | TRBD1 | TGCGCCAGCAGACTCCATTCGGACAGGCCCGGGGAGCTGTTTTTT | CASRLHSDRPGELFF
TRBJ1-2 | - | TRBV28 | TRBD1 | TGTGCCAGCAGTTCTTCACAGGGGGATGGCTACACCTTC | CASSSSQGDGYTF
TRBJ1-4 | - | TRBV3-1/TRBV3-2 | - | TGTGCCAGCAGCCGGACAGATACTAATGAAAAACTGTTTTTT | CASSRTDTNEKLFF
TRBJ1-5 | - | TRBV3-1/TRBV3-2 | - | TGTGCCAGCAGCCAGTCCCAGGCGCAGCCCCAGCATTTT | CASSQSQAQPQHF
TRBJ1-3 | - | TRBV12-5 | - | TGTGCTAGTGGTTTAAACAAAGACAGGTTCGGAAACACCATATATTTT | CASGLNKDRFGNTIYF
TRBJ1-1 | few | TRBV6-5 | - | TGTGCCAGCAGACTATCGAACACTGAAGCTTTCTTT | CASRLSNTEAFF
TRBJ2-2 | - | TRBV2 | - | TGTGCCAGCAGGTTGGGGCCCCCCATGACCGGGGAGCTGTTTTTT | CASRLGPPMTGELFF
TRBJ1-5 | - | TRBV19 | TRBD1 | TGTGCCAGTAGTTTGGGGACAGGGGGTAAACCCCAGCATTTT | CASSLGTGGKPQHF
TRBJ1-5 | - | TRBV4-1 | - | TGCGCCAGCAGCCAAGAGCGGGGACGCAATCAGCCCCAGCATTTT | CASSQERGRNQPQHF
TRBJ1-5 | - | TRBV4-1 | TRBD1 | TGCGCCAGCAGCCAAGATCGGACAGGCCCGTTAAATCAGCCCCAGCATTTT | CASSQDRTGPLNQPQHF
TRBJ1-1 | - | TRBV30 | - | TGTGCCTGGAGTGGGGCAGGCTTTTTGAACACTGAAGCTTTCTTT | CAWSGAGFLNTEAFF
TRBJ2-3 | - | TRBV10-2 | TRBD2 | TGCGCCAGCAGTGACGAACCAGGACTAGCGGGGGCGGGAGATACGCAGTATTTT | CASSDEPGLAGAGDTQYF
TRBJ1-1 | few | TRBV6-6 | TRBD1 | TGTGCCAGCAGTCCTCATAACTTATACCACACAGGGGCTTTAAGTTCGGCTTTCTTT | CASSPHNLYHTGALSSAFF
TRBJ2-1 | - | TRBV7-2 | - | TGTGCCAGCAGCCCTTCCGGACTGAGGCCCTACAATGAGCAGTTCTTC | CASSPSGLRPYNEQFF
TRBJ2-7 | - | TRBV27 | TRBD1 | TGTGCCAGCAGTTTATCCACCCAGGGGGCTTCCGAGCAGTACTTC | CASSLSTQGASEQYF
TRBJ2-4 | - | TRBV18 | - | TGTGCCAGCTCACCAGGACAGTCAGCCAAAAACATTCAGTACTTC | CASSPGQSAKNIQYF
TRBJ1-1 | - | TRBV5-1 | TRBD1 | TGCGCCAGCAGCTTCCTCCAGGGGGCCACTGAAGCTTTCTTT | CASSFLQGATEAFF
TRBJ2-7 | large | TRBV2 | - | TGTGCCAGCAGTGAATCCTCCAGGGCGAGCTACGAGCAGTACTTC | CASSESSRASYEQYF
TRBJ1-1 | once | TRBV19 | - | TGTGCCAGTAGCGTTAGGGGAGGCGAAGCTTTCTTT | CASSVRGGEAFF
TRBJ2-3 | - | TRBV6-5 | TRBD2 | TGTGCCAGCAGTCTAGCGGGGGGCACAGATACGCAGTATTTT | CASSLAGGTDTQYF
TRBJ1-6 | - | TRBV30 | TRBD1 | TGTGCCTGGAGGGCCGACAGGGTAAATTCACCCCTCCACTTT | CAWRADRVNSPLHF
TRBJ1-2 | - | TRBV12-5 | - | TGTGCTAGTGGTTCTACAGCGGACTATGGCTACACCTTC | CASGSTADYGYTF
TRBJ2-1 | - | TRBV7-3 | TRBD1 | TGTGCCAGCAGCTTGACAGGGAGCAATCGGGATGAGCAGTTCTTC | CASSLTGSNRDEQFF
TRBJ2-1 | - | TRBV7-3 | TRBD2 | TGTGCCAGCAGCTTGACTAGCGGGGGGGCAAATGAGCAGTTCTTC | CASSLTSGGANEQFF
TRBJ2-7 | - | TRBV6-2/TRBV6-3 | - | TGTGCCAGCAGTTACGGGGCAGGTGGACCCCTTGGATCCTACGAGCAGTACTTC | CASSYGAGGPLGSYEQYF
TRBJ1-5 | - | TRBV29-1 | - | TGCAGCGTCGGGGGTCTCAATCAGCCCCAGCATTTT | CSVGGLNQPQHF
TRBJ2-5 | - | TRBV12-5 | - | TGTGCTAGTGGTCCTCAGGGCCAAGAGACCCAGTACTTC | CASGPQGQETQYF